This T cell receptor beta chain derives from a study of T cell responses to AZD1222 COVID-19 vaccine. With regard to this clone: What it binds is unknown.

From germline, CDR1 is MDHEN and CDR2 SYDVKM. V shed 4 bases and J 1 base; nucleotides not matched to a gene: 15. The CDR3 is 19 residues long. Overall study results and limits: Two doses of AZD1222 preceded a rise in Spike-specific TCR breadth and depth. Unmutated variant regions reportedly attract nearly half of all spike-specific TCRs. There were mostly white British donors and more females than males, and clonal diversity was possibly underestimated.

Assay: immunoSEQ multiplex PCR; the TCRdb copy retains only in-frame clones and omits some. The table shows 90,000 to 120,000 clones, with about 89% occurring only once. The TCR originated in an adult in good health. The chain is built from TRBV28 and TRBJ2-7; 11 positions agree with TRBD2. The sample in question was peripheral blood, obtained on day 0 of AZD1222 vaccination. CDR3 residues: CASSWPPISSGRRSYEQYF. CDR3 sequence (DNA): TGTGCCAGCAGTTGGCCCCCAATTTCTAGCGGGAGGAGGTCCTACGAGCAGTACTTC.